This T cell receptor (beta chain) came from a study of cytomegalovirus exposure and HLA in healthy donors. Study-wide findings and caveats: Earlier analysis yielded a pattern in which most TCR beta V segments were productive about 90% or about 30% of the time. Researchers catalogued some 160 TCR beta chains as cytomegalovirus-associated. Relative to the roughly 690-donor mean, N-insertions were reportedly fewer in an Asian-associated ancestry cluster in a later analysis.

With regard to this clone: Its matching antigen is unknown.

The CDR3 has 17 residues. Per the germline V gene, CDR1 is LNHNV and CDR2 is YYDKDF (reference sequence). V was clipped by 2 bases and J by 7 bases; unmatched bases: 14. Use of 60 Vbeta and 13 Jbeta primers characterized the PCR. Original methodology: It was a later analysis that counted 83 million or so unique TCR beta chains, of which some 9.9 million were shared. Generated by immunoSEQ multiplex PCR, the TCRdb table keeps only in-frame clones and is missing some. V and J calls and clone size are those listed in that table; D and trimming were worked out from the DNA. Here the sample spans 100,000 to 150,000 clones, 75% being singletons.

J is TRBJ2-1 and V is TRBV15, with 7 positions matching TRBD2. The TCR comes from a woman in her fifties or sixties in good health and CMV-seronegative. Source material: PBMCs. The CDR3 is CATSRPMGGGEGNEQFF. DNA for the CDR3: TGTGCCACCAGCAGACCCATGGGGGGGGGAGAGGGAAATGAGCAGTTCTTC.